The 2 T cell receptor beta chains presented below share a single source sample, sequenced in a study of metastatic and nonmetastatic thyroid tumors. TCRdb reassembled clones from the PCR reads with MiXCR. Of around 13,000 clones in the sample, about 12% were seen once. Prior to thyroid surgery, none of the patients had received any treatment. Sequencing was done on a sample of blood. The receptors shown here come from a female donor with papillary thyroid cancer or a benign thyroid nodule (not recorded which). Some clones in this sample may be carry-over from other donors' samples.

A remark on this clone: A read error may explain this, as a much larger clone is one base away. This chain uses TRBV3-1 with TRBJ2-3; D remains unclear. V was trimmed by 4 bases and J by 3 bases, leaving 20 bases between them. The CDR3 is 17 residues long. CDR1 is LGHDT and CDR2 is YNNKEL in the germline V gene (reference sequence). This CDR3 reads CASSPSWAPAATDTQYF. The CDR3 DNA reads as TGTGCCAGCAGCCCAAGCTGGGCGCCGGCCGCGACAGATACGCAGTATTTT.

This clone was detected many times. The chain is built from TRBV5-1 and TRBJ1-1, with unresolved D. This CDR3 has 11 amino acids. The V end was cut by 7 bases, the J end by 1 base, with 5 bases between. Germline CDR1 and CDR2: SGHRS and YFSETQ. CDR3 in amino acids: CASRENTEAFF. The DNA for the CDR3 is TGCGCCAGCCGGGAGAACACTGAAGCTTTCTTT. Drawing the rest from reference TRBV5-1 and TRBJ1-1, the complete variable domain is KAGVTQTPRYLIKTRGQQVTLSCSPISGHRSVSWYQQTPGQGLQFLFEYFSETQRNKGNFPGRFSGRQFSNSRSEMNVSTLELGDSALYLCASRENTEAFFGQGTRLTVV.